A single sample is the source of the 14 T cell receptor beta chains below, sequenced in a study of T cells in Graves' hyperthyroidism and ophthalmopathy. From RNA transcripts, TCR beta CDR3 regions were amplified. RT-PCR in the first round (using the HTBI primer set) targeted the TCR CDR3. TCRdb re-analysed the multiplex PCR reads in MiXCR, keeping a single row per CDR3 protein. The sample carries 600,000 to 700,000 distinct CDR3 sequences, 45% recorded once. Sequencing was done on a sample of peripheral blood or thyroid tissue (not recorded which). These receptors all come from an adult man with Graves' disease, either hyperthyroidism or ophthalmopathy (not recorded which).

The gene calls are TRBV5-1 and TRBJ1-5; TRBD1 might be the D (6 bases). The CDR3 totals 15 residues. Germline CDR1 and CDR2: SGHRS and YFSETQ. With 3 bases removed from V and 0 bases from J, the gap between germline ends came to 10 bases. The CDR3 nucleotides read TGCGCCAGCAGCTCGACAGGTCATAGCAATCAGCCCCAGCATTTT. This gives the protein CASSSTGHSNQPQHF. The full variable domain, its missing parts supplied by reference TRBV5-1 and TRBJ1-5, is KAGVTQTPRYLIKTRGQQVTLSCSPISGHRSVSWYQQTPGQGLQFLFEYFSETQRNKGNFPGRFSGRQFSNSRSEMNVSTLELGDSALYLCASSSTGHSNQPQHFGDGTRLSIL.

The V call is TRBV2, the J call TRBJ2-5, with 11 positions matching TRBD2. Germline lookup yields CDR1 SNHLY and CDR2 FYNNEI. V shed 4 bases, J shed 0 bases, and the junction held 4 bases outside the gene matches. The CDR3 consists of 16 residues. CDR3 nucleotides: TGTGCCAGCAGTGGTAGCGGGGGGGTGTACCAAGAGACCCAGTACTTC. Its translation: CASSGSGGVYQETQYF.

This clonotype was counted at least ten times. The CDR3 here is CAISESRGGDQPQHF. The CDR3 coding sequence is TGTGCCATCAGTGAGTCTAGGGGGGGCGATCAGCCCCAGCATTTT. The chain has TRBV10-3 and TRBJ1-5; weak D call: TRBD1 (6 bases). In germline, CDR1 is ENHRY, CDR2 SYGVKD. V was cut by 0 bases and J by 5 bases, with 11 bases left in between. The CDR3 sequence is 15 residues long.

The V and J genes are TRBV4-1 and TRBJ1-5; D is possibly TRBD1 (5 bases). Germline CDR1 and CDR2: MGHRA and YSYEKL. The V end lost 1 base, the J end lost 5 bases, and 15 bases lay between the germline ends. The CDR3 loop spans 16 amino acids. The CDR3 coding sequence is TGCGCCAGCAGCCAAGTCGGCAGGGATCGGGATCAGCCCCAGCATTTT. Translated: CASSQVGRDRDQPQHF.

The chain employs TRBV5-5 and TRBJ1-1; unclear D gene. Germline V gene data show CDR1 as SGHKS and CDR2 as YYEKEE (reference sequence). CDR3 length: 16 residues. Trimming cost V 4 bases and J 1 base, with 17 bases left between them. The CDR3 loop is CASSQDLFGQNTEAFF. In nucleotides, the CDR3 is TGTGCCAGCAGCCAGGACCTTTTCGGGCAGAACACTGAAGCTTTCTTT.

This clonotype appeared a single time. The chain uses TRBV7-3 and TRBJ1-1; TRBD1 might be the D (5 bases). The germline V and J ends were trimmed by 6 bases and 11 bases, with 19 bases remaining between them. The germline CDR1 and CDR2 sequences are SGHTA and FQGTGA. This CDR3 comprises 13 residues. CDR3 DNA: TGTGCCAGCAGTTTATGGGGCGCGAAGGGGGCTTTCTTT. It specifies CASSLWGAKGAFF.

The chain employs TRBV29-1 and TRBJ1-1; 8 bases are a match to TRBD1. V dropped 7 bases and J dropped 4; count of bases not matched to a gene: 5. The CDR3 is 12 residues long. CDR1 SQVTM and CDR2 ANQGSEA come from the germline V gene. The CDR3 DNA is TGCAGCGCTCGGACAGGGATCACTGAAGCTTTCTTT. Its translation: CSARTGITEAFF. Together with reference TRBV29-1 and TRBJ1-1, the CDR3 gives the full variable domain: SAVISQKPSRDICQRGTSLTIQCQVDSQVTMMFWYRQQPGQSLTLIATANQGSEATYESGFVIDKFPISRPNLTFSTLTVSNMSPEDSSIYLCSARTGITEAFFGQGTRLTVV.

This clonotype was seen more than once but under ten times. The junction shows a germline mismatch at one end, possibly a read error. The rearrangement links TRBV7-9 to TRBJ2-2, with 7 bases matching TRBD1. Per the germline V gene, CDR1 is SEHNR and CDR2 is FQNEAQ (reference sequence). This CDR3 spans 14 amino acids. Here the CDR3 reads CASSQGVHTGELFF. CDR3 in DNA: TGCGCCAGCAGCCAGGGGGTCCACACCGGGGAGCTGTTTTTT.

Written as DNA, the CDR3 is TGTGCCAGCAGTTTATCAGGGTCGGGTTCACCCCTCCACTTT. The encoded protein is CASSLSGSGSPLHF. The V call is TRBV7-8, the J call TRBJ1-6; D perhaps matches TRBD1 (5 bases). The V and J ends lost 6 bases and 9 bases respectively, with 15 bases between them. The CDR3 runs 14 residues. Germline V gene sequence: CDR1 SGHVS, CDR2 FQNEAQ.

The chain is built from TRBV2 and TRBJ1-2; 11 nucleotides match TRBD1. This CDR3 region has 13 residues. J gave up 6 bases and V 6 bases, and 3 bases lay outside the gene matches. Looked up from germline, CDR1 is SNHLY and CDR2 is FYNNEI. CDR3 sequence (DNA): TGTGCCAGCAGCCGGACAGGGGGCGATGGCTACACCTTC. Translating it yields CASSRTGGDGYTF.

This clonotype occurred once. This chain connects TRBV2 to TRBJ2-6; tentative D call: TRBD2 (6 bases). Germline assignment: CDR1 SNHLY and CDR2 FYNNEI. The CDR3 covers 16 residues. V was pared by 2 bases and J by 1 base, with 9 bases between. Written as DNA, the CDR3 is TGTGCCAGCAGTGAAATGGGGGGATCTGGGGCCAACGTCCTGACTTTC. It yields the protein CASSEMGGSGANVLTF.

A note on this clonotype: A much larger clone sits a single nucleotide away, making a read error possible. The V gene is TRBV20-1, the J gene TRBJ2-7; 7 nucleotides agree with TRBD1. Germline V lookup: CDR1 DFQATT, CDR2 SNEGSKA (reference sequence). The CDR3 has 13 amino acids. The CDR3 loop is CRAIRQGSYEQYF. CDR3 nucleotides: TGCAGGGCGATCAGACAGGGTTCCTACGAGCAGTACTTC.

This chain joins TRBV12-3 or TRBV12-4 and TRBJ1-1; tentative D call: TRBD1 (6 bases). This CDR3 is 15 amino acids long. The ends were cut back, 6 bases at V and 1 base at J, with 15 bases in the middle. This CDR3 is CASSPGGQENTEAFF. The CDR3 coding sequence is TGTGCCAGCAGCCCGGGGGGGCAGGAGAACACTGAAGCTTTCTTT.

This clonotype was recorded many times. This chain uses TRBV9 with TRBJ2-5; D not certain. V was shortened by 4 bases and J by 4 bases, with 14 bases between the two germline ends. The CDR3 has 14 residues. The germline V gene has CDR1 SGDLS and CDR2 YYNGEE. In DNA, the CDR3 is TGTGCCAGCAGCTCCCGACTTCGCCCAGAGACCCAGTACTTC. It specifies CASSSRLRPETQYF.